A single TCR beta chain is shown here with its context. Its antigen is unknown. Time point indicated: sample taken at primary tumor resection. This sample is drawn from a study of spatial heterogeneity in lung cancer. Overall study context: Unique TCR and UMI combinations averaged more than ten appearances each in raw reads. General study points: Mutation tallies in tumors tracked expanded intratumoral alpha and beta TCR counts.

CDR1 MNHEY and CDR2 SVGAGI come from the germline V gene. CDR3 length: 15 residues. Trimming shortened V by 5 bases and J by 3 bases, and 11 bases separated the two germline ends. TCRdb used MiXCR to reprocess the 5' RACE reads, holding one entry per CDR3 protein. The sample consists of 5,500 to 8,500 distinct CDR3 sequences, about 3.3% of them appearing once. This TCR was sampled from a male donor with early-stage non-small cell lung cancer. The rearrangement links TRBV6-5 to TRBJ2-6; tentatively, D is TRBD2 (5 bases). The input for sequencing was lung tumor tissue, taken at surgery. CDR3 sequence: CASSPPRDGANVLTF. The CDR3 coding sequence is TGTGCCAGCAGTCCCCCCCGGGATGGGGCCAACGTCCTGACTTTC.